This T cell receptor beta chain was profiled in a study of T cell responses to AZD1222 COVID-19 vaccine listed by TCRdb under 2021. For the study in its entirety: AZD1222 recipients whose second dose came at about 4 weeks and those whose second dose came at about 12 weeks were combined into one group, since spike-specific TCR depth and breadth did not differ between the two schedules. A total of under 250 trial participants underwent TCR sequencing, of whom some 200 had received two doses of AZD1222 and about 26 had received two doses of the MenACWY control vaccine. Trial participants were enrolled by age into 18-55, 56-69 and 70-plus year subgroups, with about 150, 28 and 57 TCR-sequenced participants respectively. Study-wide findings and limitations: Conclusions about previously exposed vaccinees are limited, since just five or six AZD1222 recipients were seropositive for SARS-CoV-2 at baseline. No day 14 peak-response samples were available, so repertoires were characterized only after the peak T cell response. Spike-specific TCR breadth and depth rose significantly after two AZD1222 doses compared with day 0 and with MenACWY recipients. Epitopes outside the regions mutated in the B.1.351 and B.1.1.7 variants were reportedly recognized by nearly half of the unique spike-specific TCRs. The whole spike protein was spanned by vaccine-associated CD4 TCRs, and dominant responses were seen in regions 160-218 and 743-854. Participants were mostly white British and included more females than males, and it was suggested by the authors that clonal diversity may have been underestimated. In the small 56-69-year group, the increase in depth fell short of significance, most likely because of low power.

The CDR1 and CDR2 encoded by the germline V gene are SGHRS and YFSETQ. The CDR3, cysteine through phenylalanine, is 13 amino acids long. Kept here is only the CDR3 DNA, which spans 39 bases and is read in frame from base 1. Germline trimming amounts to 4 bases on V and 8 bases on J, with 5 as the count of junction bases outside the gene matches. A note on this clone: Its antigen is still unknown. Base qualities are missing; no much larger clone stands one base away.

Explained via the paper, the time point label denotes: baseline before first vaccination. The vaccinee samples were drawn from two UK trials, COV001 and COV002, one of which was a single-blind randomized controlled phase 2/3 trial testing AZD1222 (ChAdOx1 nCoV-19) in healthy adults. Trial participant PBMC samples were collected at day 0 and day 28 after the second dose for TCRbeta chain sequencing. The CDR3 regions of human TCRbeta chains were analyzed by immunosequencing. The authors' analysis ran thus. Repertoire TCRs were checked for matches against a reference library of SARS-CoV-2-specific TCRs that had been generated using the MIRA antigen-specificity platform. Breadth was defined as the fraction of unique TCRs that were SARS-CoV-2-associated, and depth was defined as the fraction of total T cells that were SARS-CoV-2-associated. Using the MIRA data, every spike-specific TCR was mapped to the spike region that the TCR reacted to and assigned to either a CD4 or a CD8 class. Log10-transformed breadth and depth values were compared by one-way ANOVA with Sidak's multiple comparisons tests. TCRdb obtained this table from immuneACCESS and retained in-frame rearrangements with V and J assigned. These tables miss some clones; where compared with another copy, unresolved V genes account for less than half of the shortfall, and the remainder is unexplained. The V and J calls and clone size come from that table; D and trimming were worked out from the DNA. This sample has over 90,000 clones in its table, and 91% of those were observed once. Clones ranked in the top ten supply about 48% of the sample.

The sequences come from peripheral blood, collected on day 0 of AZD1222 vaccination. The rearranged segments are TRBV5-1 and TRBJ1-2; TRBD1 agrees with 10 junctional bases. The sequence was collected from an adult in good health. The DNA sequence is as follows: TGCGCCAGCAGCGACGACAGGGGGCTAGGCTACACCTTC. It specifies CASSDDRGLGYTF.